This TCR beta chain appears in the sequencing data of a study of cytomegalovirus exposure and HLA in healthy donors. Study conclusions and caveats: The authors enumerated around 150 TCR beta chains as linked to cytomegalovirus. For most subjects, TCR beta sequences were reported to predict HLA-A and HLA-B alleles with accuracy. Specific recognition of CMV antigens was confirmed in vitro for a few chains (all CMV-associated).

This clone was detected once. The antigen is not known. This CDR3 is built from 16 residues. The germline gives CDR1 SGHAT, CDR2 FQDESV (reference sequence). Nominally healthy donors were sampled, though unrecorded immune exposures were likely. A multiplex PCR was run with 60 Vbeta primers and 13 Jbeta primers. Assay used: immunoSEQ multiplex PCR; TCRdb lists only in-frame clones, some missing. Here the sample spans some 67,000 clones, 78% being singletons. Sequencing used PBMCs. The source of this sequence is a man aged 35 to 55 in good health and CMV-seronegative. V usage is TRBV11-1 and J usage is TRBJ2-5; 10 bases match TRBD2. The end of the DNA aligns better with TRBJ2-7, so the J call may be wrong. The CDR3 loop reads CASSLGLAGGLYEQYF. CDR3 nucleotide sequence: TGTGCCAGCAGCTTAGGGTTAGCGGGGGGCCTCTACGAGCAGTACTTC.